The clone carrying this TCR beta chain was picked up many times. Its antigen is not known. Trimming cost V 6 bases and J 8 bases, with 13 bases left between them. CDR3 size: 12 residues. The cDNA had a unique molecular identifier and a template-switch universal primer site. Via MiXCR, TCRdb re-called the 5' RACE reads, giving one row per CDR3 protein. This sample carries over 200,000 distinct CDR3 sequences, roughly 7.1% of them seen once, and the ten largest clones take less than 15%. These data originate in a study of identical twins. Broader study findings: Insertions were fewer in abundant cord blood beta clonotypes, whereas memory repertoires showed none of this pattern.

This same sample was also part of a study on T cells expressing NK-cell markers. That paper adds: Among eight sequenced donors, seven carried HCMV seropositivity while one was seronegative. Sorting was restricted to alpha-beta TCR T cells by an anti-gamma-delta TCR antibody in several experiments.

The TCR was taken from a woman aged 18-30 years in good health. The source material was CD8+ T cells sorted from blood. This chain links TRBV12-3 or TRBV12-4 with TRBJ1-1; tentative D call: TRBD1 (5 bases). DNA for the CDR3: TGTGCCAGCAGGGGGGGTCTCAGGGAAGCTTTCTTT. It yields the protein CASRGGLREAFF.